This paragraph covers one TCR beta chain sequence. This record comes from a study of blood T cell repertoires in COVID-19. This CDR3 has 17 amino acids. The V end was cut by 0 bases, the J end by 5 bases, with 19 bases between. Germline values: CDR1 MNHEY, CDR2 SMNVEV (reference sequence). Under the authors' procedure: Amplification of reference gene primers provided the estimated nucleated cell counts. Produced via immunoSEQ multiplex PCR; TCRdb's table is partial and in-frame only. That table supplies the V and J calls and clone size; D and trimming were determined from the DNA. The table includes about 140,000 clones, about four fifths detected once.

Sequenced input: peripheral blood. The V call is TRBV27, the J call TRBJ1-2; a weak D match, TRBD1 (6 bases). This sequence originates from a human donor in a cohort sampled during active COVID-19. This CDR3 reads CASSLSGQGNSGYGYTF. The CDR3 region has the DNA TGTGCCAGCAGTTTATCGGGGCAGGGGAACTCGGGGTATGGCTACACCTTC.